Listed here are 9 T cell receptor beta chains from one sample, sequenced in a study of blood T cell repertoires in COVID-19. Assay used: immunoSEQ multiplex PCR; TCRdb lists only in-frame clones, some missing. The sample gives 55,000 to 75,000 clones, roughly 72% of which show up once; more than 4% is in the top ten. The material sequenced was peripheral blood. The receptors were gathered from a woman aged 70 to 79 with COVID-19, enrolled during active disease.

The CDR3 DNA is TGTGCCAGCAGTGACTCCAGGGGCAGAGGTAATGAAAAACTGTTTTTT. It translates to CASSDSRGRGNEKLFF. The chain links TRBV6-4 to TRBJ1-4; a weak D match, TRBD1 (6 bases). V gave up 0 bases and J gave up 4 bases, with 12 bases separating them. This CDR3 comprises 16 residues. Germline V gives CDR1 MRHNA, CDR2 SNTAGT.

The count of this clone is one. The chain joins TRBV29-1 to TRBJ2-1, with TRBD1 matching over 7 bases. Germline assignment: CDR1 SQVTM and CDR2 ANQGSEA. The length of the CDR3 is 14 residues. With V trimmed by 7 bases and J by 0 bases, 6 bases remained unmatched. In nucleotides, the CDR3 is TGCAGCGGCTCACAGGGGAGCTCCTACAATGAGCAGTTCTTC. Translated, it gives CSGSQGSSYNEQFF.

The chain uses TRBV2 and TRBJ2-3, with 9 bases matching TRBD1. The germline gives CDR1 SNHLY, CDR2 FYNNEI. After removal of 6 bases from V and 4 bases from J, the junction contained 8 bases not matched to a gene. There are 15 residues in the CDR3. The CDR3 loop is CASRKRDRAADTQYF. For the CDR3, the DNA is TGTGCCAGCAGAAAAAGGGACAGGGCTGCAGATACGCAGTATTTT. Full variable domain (missing parts from reference TRBV2 and TRBJ2-3): EPEVTQTPSHQVTQMGQEVILRCVPISNHLYFYWYRQILGQKVEFLVSFYNNEISEKSEIFDDQFSVERPDGSNFTLKIRSTKLEDSAMYFCASRKRDRAADTQYFGPGTRLTVL.

V is TRBV6-1 and J is TRBJ2-5; D is possibly TRBD2 (6 bases). V lost 0 bases and J lost 5, with 10 bases in between. CDR1 is MNHNS, CDR2 SASEGT, per germline. The CDR3 spans 14 residues. CDR3 region: CASSEARGLETQYF. The CDR3, as DNA: TGTGCCAGCAGTGAAGCGCGGGGTTTGGAGACCCAGTACTTC.

CDR3 region: CASSDRPGTGDKETQYF. The CDR3 DNA reads TGTGCCAGCAGTGATAGACCCGGGACAGGGGACAAAGAGACCCAGTACTTC. The chain carries TRBV6-2 or TRBV6-3 and TRBJ2-5; 10 bases match TRBD1. J was trimmed by 3 bases and V by 5 bases; bases with no gene match: 12. The CDR3 is made up of 17 amino acids. The germline CDR1 and CDR2 sequences are MNHEY and SVGEGT.

The chain uses TRBV7-6 and TRBJ2-1, with 7 bases that match TRBD2. After removal of 3 bases from V and 10 bases from J, the junction contained 6 bases not matched to a gene. The CDR3 covers 13 residues. Germline lookup yields CDR1 SGHVS and CDR2 FNYEAQ. CDR3 nucleotide sequence: TGTGCCAGCAGCTTGGGGGGGTCAGGGGAGCAGTTCTTC. Translation: CASSLGGSGEQFF.

This CDR3 reads CASSLGRGGAYEQYV. DNA for the CDR3: TGTGCCAGCAGCTTAGGCCGGGGGGGGGCCTACGAGCAGTACGTC. V gene TRBV13 combines with J gene TRBJ2-7; 8 bases map to TRBD2. The germline CDR1 and CDR2 sequences are PRHDT and FYEKMQ (reference sequence). Trimming cost V 0 bases and J 2 bases; bases outside gene matches: 3. The CDR3 loop spans 15 amino acids.

The chain links TRBV6-5 to TRBJ2-7, with a possible D match to TRBD1 (5 bases). The germline CDR1 and CDR2 sequences are MNHEY and SVGAGI. The ends were cut back, 6 bases at V and 3 bases at J, with 15 bases in the middle. The CDR3 sequence is 14 residues long. As DNA, the CDR3 is TGTGCCAGCAGGTCCAGGGCCCTCCTCTACGAGCAGTACGTC. Translated, it gives CASRSRALLYEQYV.

This clone has just one count. The chain carries TRBV19 and TRBJ1-1; TRBD1 agrees at 8 bases. The germline CDR1 and CDR2 sequences are LNHDA and SQIVND (reference sequence). With 5 bases clipped from V and 1 base from J, the junction kept 6 bases outside the gene matches. CDR3 length: 15 amino acids. The CDR3 region has the DNA TGTGCCAGTAGTGTCAGGGGGCGGGCGAACACTGAAGCTTTCTTT. This codes for CASSVRGRANTEAFF.